Below are 8 T cell receptor beta chains sequenced from a single sample in a study of post-analysis software for immune sequencing data. The study, taken as a whole, reports: Patients used a handful of TRBV segments, including TRBV5-6, TRBV5-1 and TRBV20-1, more often than controls.

Carried by the TCR beta cDNA libraries were unique molecular identifiers. TCRdb processed the PCR reads anew with MiXCR; each CDR3 protein has one entry. This repertoire shows approximately 770,000 distinct CDR3 sequences, about 43% found once; its top ten account for 4% to 5%. What these receptors recognize is not known. Specimen: blood. The receptors originated from a girl aged 5 to 17 with multiple sclerosis.

The chain uses TRBV13 and TRBJ2-1, with 8 bases aligning to TRBD2. This CDR3 is built from 17 residues. After removal of 0 bases from V and 6 bases from J, the junction contained 10 bases not matched to a gene. Germline V CDR1 and CDR2: PRHDT, FYEKMQ (reference sequence). CDR3 protein: CASSLGPGGTRTNEQFF. CDR3 coding DNA: TGTGCCAGCAGCTTAGGCCCGGGGGGGACTAGAACCAATGAGCAGTTCTTC. The complete variable domain, with remaining parts taken from reference TRBV13 and TRBJ2-1, reads AAGVIQSPRHLIKEKRETATLKCYPIPRHDTVYWYQQGPGQDPQFLISFYEKMQSDKGSIPDRFSAQQFSDYHSELNMSSLELGDSALYFCASSLGPGGTRTNEQFFGPGTRLTVL.

The chain combines TRBV27 with TRBJ2-7; D perhaps matches TRBD1 (5 bases). The length of the CDR3 is 15 residues. The V gene's germline CDR1 is MNHEY and CDR2 SMNVEV (reference sequence). V was trimmed by 5 bases and J by 3 bases, leaving 17 bases between them. The CDR3 DNA follows: TGTGCCAGCAGTCCAGTGGGAAGGGGTATCTACGAGCAGTACTTC. This sequence encodes CASSPVGRGIYEQYF.

The V gene is TRBV24-1, the J gene TRBJ1-1; 8 nucleotides agree with TRBD1. Losses at the gene ends were 4 bases for V and 1 base for J; bases not matched to a gene: 1. CDR1 and CDR2 from the germline V gene are KGHDR and SFDVKD. The CDR3 covers 14 residues. The CDR3: CATSEGQGNTEAFF. CDR3 bases: TGTGCCACCAGTGAAGGACAGGGGAACACTGAAGCTTTCTTT.

V gene TRBV5-1 combines with J gene TRBJ2-7; no reliable D call. The CDR3 extends over 14 amino acids. Trimming removed 2 bases at V and 0 bases at J, with 9 bases between. The germline gives CDR1 SGHRS, CDR2 YFSETQ. The CDR3 nucleotides are TGCGCCAGCAGCTTAACAAGTAGCTCCTACGAGCAGTACTTC. Translation gives CASSLTSSSYEQYF.

This chain joins TRBV3-1 and TRBJ2-4, with a tentative D call TRBD1 (7 bases). The CDR3 extends over 15 amino acids. Germline V gene sequence: CDR1 LGHDT, CDR2 YNNKEL (reference sequence). Deletions cut 3 bases from V and 3 bases from J, with 12 bases between. The CDR3 DNA is TGTGCCAGCAGCCATAGGCGGGACAGCAAAAACATTCAGTACTTC. Protein product: CASSHRRDSKNIQYF.

Points on this clonotype: Sequence at one end of the junction differs from germline and may be a read error. CDR3 bases: TGCGCCAGCAGCTTGGGTGAGACAGCCTATGGCCACACCTTC. Protein product: CASSLGETAYGHTF. The V call is TRBV5-1, the J call TRBJ1-2; D possibly corresponds to TRBD1 (5 bases). Germline CDR1 SGHRS, CDR2 YFSETQ. The CDR3 sequence is 14 residues long.

V usage is TRBV20-1 and J usage is TRBJ2-1; possible D gene TRBD2, 6 bases. The closer fit of TRBJ2-7 to the DNA end suggests the J call may be wrong. The CDR3 is 18 residues long. Germline CDR1 is DFQATT and CDR2 is SNEGSKA (reference sequence). In DNA form, the CDR3 reads TGCAGTGCTAGAGATACGGCCCCCGGGGGAAGCTCCTACAATGAGCAGTACTTC. This gives the protein CSARDTAPGGSSYNEQYF.

The chain carries TRBV24-1 and TRBJ2-5, with TRBD2 matching over 12 bases. The CDR3 has 20 amino acids. V lost 9 bases to trimming and J lost 11 bases; unmatched junction nucleotides: 30. CDR1 is KGHDR and CDR2 is SFDVKD in the germline V gene. The CDR3 loop reads CATADPLAGGPEPQVYEQYF. DNA for the CDR3: TGTGCCACCGCCGACCCTCTAGCGGGAGGGCCTGAGCCCCAAGTGTATGAGCAGTACTTC.